The T cell receptor (beta chain) described here comes from a study of T cell responses to AZD1222 COVID-19 vaccine (dated by TCRdb to the early 2020s). In the study overall: TCR sequencing covered 233 trial participants: some 210 given two doses of AZD1222 and around 25 given two doses of MenACWY control vaccine. Trial participants were enrolled by age into 18-55, 56-69 and 70-plus year subgroups, with roughly 160, 29 and 62 TCR-sequenced participants respectively.

What the work shows at the level of the full study, not this receptor alone: The 56-69-year group was small, and its depth increase did not reach significance, likely because of low power. Because no samples from the day 14 peak response were available, repertoires could be characterized only after the peak T cell response. After two AZD1222 doses, spike-specific TCR breadth and depth were significantly higher than at day 0 and than in MenACWY recipients. Conclusions about previously exposed vaccinees were limited because only six AZD1222 recipients were SARS-CoV-2 seropositive at baseline. Reportedly, almost half of the unique spike-specific TCRs recognized epitopes lying outside the regions that are mutated in the B.1.351 and B.1.1.7 variants. Participants were mostly white British, with more females than males. The authors suggested clonal diversity may have been underestimated. The whole spike protein was spanned by vaccine-associated CD4 TCRs, and dominant responses were seen in regions 160-218 and 743-854.

Concerning this clone: The specificity of this receptor is unknown. No base-level quality is on record; no much larger clone is a single base apart.

The CDR3 starts with the cysteine, ends with the phenylalanine, and has 15 residues. Kept here is only the CDR3 DNA, which spans 45 bases and is read in frame from base 1. The germline V gene specifies WSHSY as CDR1 and SAAADI as CDR2. Deletion took 6 bases off V and 0 bases off J, with a span of 12 bases between the germline ends. The CDR3 regions of human TCRbeta chains were analyzed by immunosequencing. Per the original workflow: TCRs in the repertoires were compared against a reference library of SARS-CoV-2-specific TCRs that had been generated with the MIRA antigen-specificity platform. Breadth was defined as the fraction of unique TCRs that were SARS-CoV-2-associated. Depth was defined as the fraction of total T cells that were SARS-CoV-2-associated. Using the MIRA data, each spike-specific TCR was mapped to the spike region that the TCR reacts to and placed in a CD4 or CD8 class. Log10-transformed breadth and depth values were compared by one-way ANOVA with Sidak's multiple comparisons tests. TCRdb took this table from immuneACCESS and kept in-frame rearrangements with V and J called. Such tables lack part of the clones; where checked against another copy, unresolved V genes explain under half of the gap, and the rest is unexplained. For V, J and clone size, that table is used; D and trimming come from the DNA. The sample yields 90,000 to 150,000 clones; around 86% were counted once. The ten largest clones represent over 2.5% of the sample.

The sample's time point label, in plain terms: about 28 days (+/-7) after the second vaccine dose. Because spike-specific TCR depth and breadth did not differ between the two schedules, AZD1222 recipients who got a second dose at roughly 4 weeks were pooled with those who got a second dose at roughly 12 weeks. Vaccinee samples were obtained from the UK trials COV001 and COV002, which included a single-blind randomized controlled phase 2/3 trial of AZD1222 (ChAdOx1 nCoV-19) in healthy adults. Trial participant PBMC samples were collected at day 0 and day 28 after the second dose for TCRbeta chain sequencing.

This material consisted of peripheral blood, taken 28 days after the second AZD1222 dose. The chain links TRBV10-2 with TRBJ1-3, with a weak D call of TRBD1 (6 bases match). The receptor comes from an adult who received the AZD1222 COVID-19 vaccine. The CDR3 corresponds to CASRTGASSGNTIYF. The bases read TGCGCCAGCAGGACAGGTGCTAGCTCTGGAAACACCATATATTTT.